The 6 T cell receptor beta chains below all came from one sample that was sequenced in a study of blood T cell repertoires in COVID-19. Here immunoSEQ multiplex PCR was the method, and the copy in TCRdb shows in-frame clones only, minus some. The sample holds 150,000 to 200,000 clones; under 90% are singletons and the top ten take roughly 7%. The sample taken for sequencing was peripheral blood. The origin of the receptors is a human donor in a cohort sampled during active COVID-19.

The V gene is TRBV15, the J gene TRBJ1-4; no clear D gene. The CDR3 sequence is 15 residues long. Looked up from germline, CDR1 is LNHNV and CDR2 is YYDKDF (reference sequence). With 3 bases removed from V and 8 bases from J, the gap between germline ends came to 16 bases. Here the CDR3 DNA reads TGTGCCACCAGCAGGGCAGATCTCCTCCGCGAAAAACTGTTTTTT. Amino acid sequence: CATSRADLLREKLFF.

The J gene is TRBJ1-2, the V gene TRBV6-5, with D unresolved. Germline V gene lookup returns CDR1 MNHEY and CDR2 SVGAGI. The CDR3 covers 14 residues. Trimming pared 10 bases from V and 7 bases from J, leaving 22 bases between. This CDR3 is CATIDSADGLGYTF. CDR3 bases: TGTGCCACCATCGATAGTGCGGATGGTCTTGGCTACACCTTC.

The chain combines TRBV5-5 with TRBJ1-5, with 8 bases identical to TRBD1. Per the germline V gene, CDR1 is SGHKS and CDR2 is YYEKEE (reference sequence). The CDR3 runs 15 residues. Trimming cost V 2 bases and J 5 bases; bases outside gene matches: 6. The CDR3 protein is CASSFSGQVDQPQHF. In DNA form, the CDR3 reads TGTGCCAGCAGCTTTTCGGGACAGGTTGATCAGCCCCAGCATTTT.

The V call is TRBV3-1 (or the pseudogene TRBV3-2), the J call TRBJ2-7; 7 bases are a match to TRBD1. Germline V gene lookup returns CDR1 LGHDT and CDR2 YNNKEL (reference sequence). The CDR3 totals 15 residues. With 2 bases clipped from V and 0 bases from J, the junction kept 4 bases outside the gene matches. The CDR3: CASSQRGPGSYEQYF. CDR3 nucleotide sequence: TGTGCCAGCAGCCAAAGGGGGCCCGGCTCCTACGAGCAGTACTTC.

V and J are TRBV6-5 and TRBJ1-1; 7 bases match TRBD1. Germline V gives CDR1 MNHEY, CDR2 SVGAGI. The CDR3 is 13 amino acids. V gave up 6 bases and J gave up 3 bases; unmatched junction bases: 4. DNA of the CDR3: TGTGCCAGCAGGCCACAGGGGTACACTGAAGCTTTCTTT. Its translation is CASRPQGYTEAFF.

This sequence joins TRBV30 and TRBJ2-7; TRBD1 matches 9 bases. V dropped 2 bases and J dropped 4; count of bases not matched to a gene: 3. Germline CDR1 is GTSNPN and CDR2 is SVGIG (reference sequence). There are 13 residues in the CDR3. CDR3 DNA: TGTGCCTGGAGTTCGGGACAGGGTTACGAGCAGTACTTC. It translates to CAWSSGQGYEQYF. Full variable domain (outside the CDR3, taken from reference TRBV30 and TRBJ2-7): SQTIHQWPATLVQPVGSPLSLECTVEGTSNPNLYWYRQAAGRGLQLLFYSVGIGQISSEVPQNLSASRPQDRQFILSSKKLLLSDSGFYLCAWSSGQGYEQYFGPGTRLTVT.